The clone carrying this T cell receptor beta chain occurred once. Some clones are missing from TCRdb's copy, which holds only in-frame ones; the method was immunoSEQ multiplex PCR. Here the sample spans more than 40,000 clones, roughly 80% being singletons. This sample is drawn from a study of PD-1 blockade in mismatch repair-deficient tumors. The TCR originated in an adult with mismatch repair-deficient cancer. Here the sequenced sample was peripheral blood, taken 4 weeks after starting pembrolizumab.

For the CDR3, the DNA is TGTGCCAGCAGTTACGCTACAGGGGATAGGGGCTACACCTTC. Its translation: CASSYATGDRGYTF. This sequence joins TRBV6-5 and TRBJ1-2; TRBD1 agrees at 7 bases. CDR1 MNHEY and CDR2 SVGAGI come from the germline V gene. The CDR3 covers 14 residues. J lost 8 bases, V lost 2 bases, and 8 bases had no gene match.